The clone carrying this TCR beta chain was found a few times. The antigen remains unidentified. The single heparinised draw taken from each donor contained 90 to 150 mL of blood on average. cDNA synthesis used the whole RNA isolate, giving expressed TCRB sequences. Method: immunoSEQ multiplex PCR; TCRdb's copy keeps in-frame clones and lacks some. This sample has about 260,000 clones, with 24% found just once. The data are from a study of beta chain features in type 1 diabetes. The wider study: Similarity in age, gender and cell yields was seen between patients and healthy donors. Whole-study findings and limits: It was not settled here whether HLA type affects TCRB rearrangement. Compared to healthy donors, patients appeared to have naive, central memory and Treg TCRB repertoires that were more alike. Type 1 diabetes patients had TCRB CDR3s that were shorter (moderately but significantly so) in all four CD4+ subsets.

Trimming removed 10 bases at V and 2 bases at J, with 12 bases between. The CDR3 contains 13 residues. CDR1 and CDR2 from the germline V gene are SNHLY and FYNNEI. The rearrangement links TRBV2 to TRBJ2-1; D is perhaps TRBD2 (6 bases). This TCR was recovered from a woman between 25 and 40 years old with type 1 diabetes. The sample consisted of naive CD4+ T cells from blood. CDR3 bases: TGTGCCACTTCCCGACTAGCCTACAATGAGCAGTTCTTC. Amino acid sequence: CATSRLAYNEQFF.